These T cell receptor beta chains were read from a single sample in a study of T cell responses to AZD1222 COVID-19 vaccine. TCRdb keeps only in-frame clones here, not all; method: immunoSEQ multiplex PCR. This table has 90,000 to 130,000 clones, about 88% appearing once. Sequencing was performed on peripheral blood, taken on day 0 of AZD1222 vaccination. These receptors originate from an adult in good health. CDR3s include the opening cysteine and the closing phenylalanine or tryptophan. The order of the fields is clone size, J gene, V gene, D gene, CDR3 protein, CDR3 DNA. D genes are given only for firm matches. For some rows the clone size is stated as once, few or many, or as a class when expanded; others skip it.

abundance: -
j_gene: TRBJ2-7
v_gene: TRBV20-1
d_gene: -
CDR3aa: CSVSKDNEQYF
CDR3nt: TGCAGTGTCTCCAAGGACAACGAGCAGTACTTC

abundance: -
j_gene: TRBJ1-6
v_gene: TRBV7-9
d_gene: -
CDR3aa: CASSNSGAGAYSPLHF
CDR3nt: TGTGCCAGCAGCAACTCGGGCGCGGGGGCGTATTCACCCCTCCACTTT

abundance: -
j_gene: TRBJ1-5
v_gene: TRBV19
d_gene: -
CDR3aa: CASSIRPSGQPQHF
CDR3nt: TGTGCCAGTAGTATCCGCCCGTCGGGTCAGCCCCAGCATTTT

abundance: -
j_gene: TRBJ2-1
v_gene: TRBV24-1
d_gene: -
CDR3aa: CATNNGRYNEQFF
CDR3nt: TGTGCCACCAATAATGGACGGTACAATGAGCAGTTCTTC

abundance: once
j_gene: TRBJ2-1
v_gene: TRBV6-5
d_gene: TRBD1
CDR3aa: CASRFRRGKNNEQFF
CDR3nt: TGTGCCAGCAGATTCCGCAGGGGGAAGAACAATGAGCAGTTCTTC

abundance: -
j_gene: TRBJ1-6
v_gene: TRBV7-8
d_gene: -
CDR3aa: CASSSTARRTSRYNSPLHF
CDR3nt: TGTGCCAGCAGCTCTACGGCTCGTAGGACTTCCCGGTATAATTCACCCCTCCACTTT

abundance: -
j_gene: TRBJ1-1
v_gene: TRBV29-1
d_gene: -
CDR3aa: CSVEAPGTEAFF
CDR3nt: TGCAGCGTTGAAGCCCCTGGCACTGAAGCTTTCTTT

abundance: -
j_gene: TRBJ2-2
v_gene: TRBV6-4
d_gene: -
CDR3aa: CASSPTAFANTGELFF
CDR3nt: TGTGCCAGCAGTCCTACAGCGTTCGCGAACACCGGGGAGCTGTTTTTT

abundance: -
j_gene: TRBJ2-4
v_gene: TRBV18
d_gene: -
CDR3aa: CASSPPEAPQNIQYF
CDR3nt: TGTGCCAGCTCACCACCAGAGGCTCCCCAAAACATTCAGTACTTC

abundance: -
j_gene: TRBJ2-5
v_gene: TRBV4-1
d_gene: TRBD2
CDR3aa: CASSQRLAETQETQYF
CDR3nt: TGCGCCAGCAGCCAAAGACTAGCGGAGACCCAAGAGACCCAGTACTTC

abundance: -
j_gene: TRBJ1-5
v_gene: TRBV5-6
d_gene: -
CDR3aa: CASSLSRVNQPQHF
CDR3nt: TGTGCCAGCAGCTTGAGTAGGGTCAATCAGCCCCAGCATTTT

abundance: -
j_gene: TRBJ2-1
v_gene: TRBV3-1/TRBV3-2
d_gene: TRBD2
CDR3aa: CASSQALAGDGYNEQFF
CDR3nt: TGTGCCAGCAGCCAGGCACTAGCGGGGGACGGCTACAATGAGCAGTTCTTC

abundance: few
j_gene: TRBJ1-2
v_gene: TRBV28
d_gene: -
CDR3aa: CASSSTGQGYGYTF
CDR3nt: TGTGCCAGCAGTTCCACAGGGCAGGGCTATGGCTACACCTTC

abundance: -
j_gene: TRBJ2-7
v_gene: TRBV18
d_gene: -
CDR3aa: CASSPPSQTYEQYF
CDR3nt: TGTGCCAGCTCACCACCCAGCCAGACCTACGAGCAGTACTTC

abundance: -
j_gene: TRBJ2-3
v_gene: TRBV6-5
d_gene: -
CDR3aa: CASSYSRLTTDTQYF
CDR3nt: TGTGCCAGCAGTTACTCGAGACTTACCACAGATACGCAGTATTTT

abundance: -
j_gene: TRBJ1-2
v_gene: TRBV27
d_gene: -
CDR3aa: CASSSRQYGYTF
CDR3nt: TGTGCCAGCAGTTCGAGACAATATGGCTACACCTTC

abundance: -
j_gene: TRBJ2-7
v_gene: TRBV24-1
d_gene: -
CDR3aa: CATSDWARPYEQYF
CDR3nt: TGTGCCACCAGTGATTGGGCGAGACCATACGAGCAGTACTTC

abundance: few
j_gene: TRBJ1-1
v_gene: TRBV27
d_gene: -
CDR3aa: CASSQQQSANRAFF
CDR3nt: TGTGCCAGCAGTCAACAACAATCGGCCAATAGGGCTTTCTTT

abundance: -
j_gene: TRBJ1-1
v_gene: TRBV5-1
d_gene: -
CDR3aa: CASSFLERRSNTEAFF
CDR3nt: TGCGCCAGCAGCTTCCTGGAAAGACGCTCGAACACTGAAGCTTTCTTT

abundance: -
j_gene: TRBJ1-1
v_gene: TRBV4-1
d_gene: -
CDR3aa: CASSQELREGTEAFF
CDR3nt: TGCGCCAGCAGCCAAGAACTCAGGGAGGGCACTGAAGCTTTCTTT

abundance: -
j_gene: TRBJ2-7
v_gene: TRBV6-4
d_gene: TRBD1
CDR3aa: CASSEGTGGYEQYF
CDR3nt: TGTGCCAGCAGTGAGGGGACAGGGGGCTACGAGCAGTACTTC

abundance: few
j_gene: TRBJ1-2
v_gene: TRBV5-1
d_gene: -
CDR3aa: CASSLLGVYGYTF
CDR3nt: TGCGCCAGCAGCTTGCTGGGGGTCTATGGCTACACCTTC

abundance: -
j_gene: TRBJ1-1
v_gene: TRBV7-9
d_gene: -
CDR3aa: CASSAQRYTEAFF
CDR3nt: TGTGCCAGCAGCGCCCAGCGTTACACTGAAGCTTTCTTT

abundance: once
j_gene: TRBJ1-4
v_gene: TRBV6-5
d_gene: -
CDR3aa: CASSYLGSREKLFF
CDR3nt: TGTGCCAGCAGTTACCTCGGTTCGCGAGAAAAACTGTTTTTT

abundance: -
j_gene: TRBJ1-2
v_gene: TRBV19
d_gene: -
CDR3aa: CASSSQAGADQNYGYTF
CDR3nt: TGTGCCAGTAGTTCTCAGGCAGGGGCCGATCAAAACTATGGCTACACCTTC

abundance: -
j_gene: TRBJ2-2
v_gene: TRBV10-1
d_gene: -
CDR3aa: CASSSGLPRELFF
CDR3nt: TGCGCCAGCAGTTCGGGGCTCCCTCGGGAGCTGTTTTTT

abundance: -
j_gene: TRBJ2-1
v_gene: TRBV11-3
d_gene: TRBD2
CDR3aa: CASSFGGTSYNEQFF
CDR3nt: TGTGCCAGCAGCTTTGGTGGGACTAGCTACAATGAGCAGTTCTTC

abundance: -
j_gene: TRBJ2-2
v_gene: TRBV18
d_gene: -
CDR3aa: CASSPRTANTGELFF
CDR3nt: TGTGCCAGCTCACCACGGACAGCGAACACCGGGGAGCTGTTTTTT

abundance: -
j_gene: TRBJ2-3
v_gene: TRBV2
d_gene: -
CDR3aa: CASKVWADTQYF
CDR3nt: TGTGCCAGCAAGGTTTGGGCTGATACGCAGTATTTT

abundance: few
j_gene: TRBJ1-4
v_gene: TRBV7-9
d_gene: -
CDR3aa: CASSLSWGATNEKLFF
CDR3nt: TGTGCCAGCAGCTTAAGTTGGGGGGCAACTAATGAAAAACTGTTTTTT

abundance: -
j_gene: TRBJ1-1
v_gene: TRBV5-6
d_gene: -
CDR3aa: CASSLPLDRDTEAFF
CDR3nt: TGTGCCAGCAGCTTGCCACTTGATCGGGACACTGAAGCTTTCTTT

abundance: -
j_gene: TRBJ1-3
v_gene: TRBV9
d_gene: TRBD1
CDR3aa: CASSVGGQGSGNTIYF
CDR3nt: TGTGCCAGCAGCGTAGGGGGACAGGGGTCCGGAAACACCATATATTTT

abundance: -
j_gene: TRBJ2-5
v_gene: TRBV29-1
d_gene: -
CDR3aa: CSVEEGDQTQYF
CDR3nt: TGCAGCGTTGAAGAGGGGGATCAGACCCAGTACTTC

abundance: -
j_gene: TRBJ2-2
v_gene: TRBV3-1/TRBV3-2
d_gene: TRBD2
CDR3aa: CASSPSGQRERVGELFF
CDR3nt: TGTGCCAGCAGCCCCAGTGGCCAGCGGGAGAGGGTCGGGGAGCTGTTTTTT

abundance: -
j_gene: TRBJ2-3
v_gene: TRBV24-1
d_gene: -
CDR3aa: CATSGDTDTQYF
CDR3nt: TGTGCCACCAGTGGGGACACAGATACGCAGTATTTT

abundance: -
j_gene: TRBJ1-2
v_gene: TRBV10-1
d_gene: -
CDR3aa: CASSESQNGGYTF
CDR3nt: TGCGCCAGCAGTGAGTCTCAAAATGGCGGCTACACCTTC

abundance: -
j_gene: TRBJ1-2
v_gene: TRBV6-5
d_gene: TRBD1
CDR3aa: CASSRTGAGYTF
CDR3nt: TGTGCCAGCAGTCGGACAGGGGCTGGCTACACCTTC

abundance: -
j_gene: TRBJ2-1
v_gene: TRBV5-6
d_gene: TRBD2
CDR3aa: CASSPPPGLAGGSYNEQFF
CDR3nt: TGTGCCAGCAGCCCCCCTCCGGGACTAGCGGGAGGGTCCTACAATGAGCAGTTCTTC

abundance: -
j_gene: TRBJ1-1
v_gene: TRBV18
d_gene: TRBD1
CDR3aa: CASSPRGDSEAFF
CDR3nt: TGTGCCAGCTCACCAAGAGGGGACAGTGAAGCTTTCTTT

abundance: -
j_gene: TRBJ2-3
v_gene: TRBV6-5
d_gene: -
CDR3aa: CASKLGIGTDTQYF
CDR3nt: TGTGCCAGCAAGCTGGGCATTGGCACAGATACGCAGTATTTT

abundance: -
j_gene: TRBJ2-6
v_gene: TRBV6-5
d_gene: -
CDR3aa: CASSLQDSGANVLTF
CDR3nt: TGTGCCAGCAGTTTGCAGGACTCTGGGGCCAACGTCCTGACTTTC

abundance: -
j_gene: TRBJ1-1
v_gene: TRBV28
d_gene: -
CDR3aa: CASSNPAVSEAFF
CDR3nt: TGTGCCAGCAGCAACCCCGCAGTCTCTGAAGCTTTCTTT

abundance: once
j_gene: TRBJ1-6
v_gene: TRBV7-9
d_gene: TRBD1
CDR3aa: CASSSTGDIDIFPPLHF
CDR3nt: TGTGCCAGCAGCTCGACAGGGGACATAGATATATTTCCACCCCTCCACTTT

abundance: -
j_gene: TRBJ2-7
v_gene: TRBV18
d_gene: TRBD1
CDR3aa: CASSYNPGQGAYEQYF
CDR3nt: TGTGCCAGCTCGTATAATCCGGGACAGGGGGCGTATGAGCAGTACTTC

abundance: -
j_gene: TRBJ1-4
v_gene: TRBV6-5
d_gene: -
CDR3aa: CASSRQSYNEKLFF
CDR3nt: TGTGCCAGCAGTCGACAGAGCTATAATGAAAAACTGTTTTTT

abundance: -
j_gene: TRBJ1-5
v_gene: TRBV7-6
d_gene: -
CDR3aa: CASSLGAVGSSNQPQHF
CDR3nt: TGTGCCAGCAGCTTAGGGGCGGTTGGGAGTAGCAATCAGCCCCAGCATTTT

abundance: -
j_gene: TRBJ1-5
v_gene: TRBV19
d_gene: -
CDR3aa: CASNVGGGNQPQHF
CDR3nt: TGTGCCAGTAACGTAGGGGGAGGCAATCAGCCCCAGCATTTT

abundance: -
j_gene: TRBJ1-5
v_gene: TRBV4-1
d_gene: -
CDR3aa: CASSQLQTAAQHF
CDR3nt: TGCGCCAGCAGCCAGCTACAGACTGCAGCCCAGCATTTT

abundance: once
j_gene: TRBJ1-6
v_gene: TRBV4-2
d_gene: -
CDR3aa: CASSQDGTQGNSPLHF
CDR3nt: TGTGCCAGCAGCCAAGATGGGACGCAAGGGAATTCACCCCTCCACTTT

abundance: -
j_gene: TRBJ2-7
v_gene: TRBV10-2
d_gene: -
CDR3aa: CASSESDRVSYEQYF
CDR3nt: TGCGCCAGCAGTGAGTCGGACCGCGTCTCCTACGAGCAGTACTTC

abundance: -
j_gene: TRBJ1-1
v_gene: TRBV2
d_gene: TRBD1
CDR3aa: CAVLRTGNTEAFF
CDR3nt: TGTGCCGTGTTGAGGACAGGGAACACTGAAGCTTTCTTT